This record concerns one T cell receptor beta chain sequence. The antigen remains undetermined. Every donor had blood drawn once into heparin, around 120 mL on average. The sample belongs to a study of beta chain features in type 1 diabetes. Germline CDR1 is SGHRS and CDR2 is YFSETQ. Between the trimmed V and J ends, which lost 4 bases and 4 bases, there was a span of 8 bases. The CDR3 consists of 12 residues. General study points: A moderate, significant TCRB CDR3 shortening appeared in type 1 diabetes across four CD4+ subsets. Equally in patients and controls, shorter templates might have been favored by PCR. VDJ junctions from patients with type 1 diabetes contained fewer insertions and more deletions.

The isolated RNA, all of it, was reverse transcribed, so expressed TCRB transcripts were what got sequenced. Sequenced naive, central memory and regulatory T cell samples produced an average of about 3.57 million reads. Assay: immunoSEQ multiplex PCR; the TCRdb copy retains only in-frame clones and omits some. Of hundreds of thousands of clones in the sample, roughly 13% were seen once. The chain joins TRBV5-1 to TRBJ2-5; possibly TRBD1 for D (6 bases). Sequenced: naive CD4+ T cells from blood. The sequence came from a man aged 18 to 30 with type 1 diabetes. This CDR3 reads CASSLQGETQYF. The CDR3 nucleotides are TGCGCCAGCAGCCTACAGGGAGAGACCCAGTACTTC.